The clone carrying this TCR beta chain has just one count. The antigen is not known. CDR1 and CDR2 from the germline V gene are LGHNT and FRNRAP. V lost 1 base, J lost 4 bases, and 13 bases lay in between. This CDR3 contains 15 residues. Repertoires were generated with immunoSEQ multiplex PCR, while TCRdb's copy carries only in-frame clones and drops some. The sample consists of roughly 380,000 clones, around 92% of them appearing once. The data were obtained in a study of Ad26.COV2.S vaccination and SARS-CoV-2 variants. Study-level results: After vaccination, substantial breadth of spike-specific CD8+ and CD4+ responses was reported. The TCR breadth and depth analyses may have understated or missed part of the total T cell responses.

The source is a human donor who had recovered from COVID-19. The J gene is TRBJ1-2, the V gene TRBV12-5, with D maybe TRBD1 (6 bases). Specimen: peripheral blood, collected after recovery from COVID-19. CDR3: CASGLAPGGGYGYTF. CDR3 bases: TGTGCTAGTGGTTTGGCCCCGGGAGGGGGCTATGGCTACACCTTC.